This section outlines one TCR beta chain sequence together with its context. Its antigen remains unidentified. This sample is part of a study of T cell repertoires in cytomegalovirus infection. Study details: HLA-C-restricted CMV epitopes, recently identified, and well-studied HLA-B-restricted ones were used by the study.

Germline CDR1 SGHVS, CDR2 FNYEAQ. J gave up 9 bases and V 5 bases, and 13 bases lay outside the gene matches. CDR3 size: 15 residues. Study findings and constraints: Dominating the ex vivo response were TCR beta clonotypes that were CMV-specific and HLA-C-restricted.

TCRdb reprocessed the reads with MiXCR, giving one entry per CDR3 protein. The data hold a few hundred thousand distinct CDR3 sequences, with over 35% observed a single time. The rearrangement joins TRBV7-6 to TRBJ2-1, with TRBD2 matching over 7 bases. The specimen comprised cultured PBMCs, sampled from culture after CMV antigen stimulation. The TCR was taken from a human donor in good health (CMV status not recorded). Some clones in this sample may be carry-over from other donors' samples. The CDR3: CASSPRVLAASEQFF. The CDR3 nucleotides read TGTGCCAGCAGCCCCCGGGTGCTAGCGGCCAGTGAGCAGTTCTTC.